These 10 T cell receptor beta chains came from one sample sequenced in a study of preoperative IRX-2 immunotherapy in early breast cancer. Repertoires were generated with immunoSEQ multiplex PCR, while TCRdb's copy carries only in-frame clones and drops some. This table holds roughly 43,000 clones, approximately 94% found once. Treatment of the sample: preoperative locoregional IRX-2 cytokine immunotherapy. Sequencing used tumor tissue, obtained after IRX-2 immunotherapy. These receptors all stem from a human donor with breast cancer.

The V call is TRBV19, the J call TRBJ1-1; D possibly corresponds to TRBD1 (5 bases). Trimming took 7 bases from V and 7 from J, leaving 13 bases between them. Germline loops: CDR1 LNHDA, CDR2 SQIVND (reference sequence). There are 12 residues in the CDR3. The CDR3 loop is CASTSTVGEAFF. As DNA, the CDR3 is TGTGCCAGTACCTCGACAGTCGGTGAAGCTTTCTTT.

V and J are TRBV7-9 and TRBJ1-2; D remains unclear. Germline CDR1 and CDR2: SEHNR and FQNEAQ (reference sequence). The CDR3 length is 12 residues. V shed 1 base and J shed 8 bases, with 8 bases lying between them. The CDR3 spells CASSLVRWGYTF. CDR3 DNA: TGTGCCAGCAGCTTAGTTCGGTGGGGCTACACCTTC.

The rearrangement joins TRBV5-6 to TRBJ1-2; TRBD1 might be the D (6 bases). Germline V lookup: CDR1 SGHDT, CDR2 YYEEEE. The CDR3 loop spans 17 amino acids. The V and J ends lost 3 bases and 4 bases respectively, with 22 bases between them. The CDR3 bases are TGTGCCAGCAGCTACCCGTCAGGGGCAGGCCCTATCTATGGCTACACCTTC. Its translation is CASSYPSGAGPIYGYTF. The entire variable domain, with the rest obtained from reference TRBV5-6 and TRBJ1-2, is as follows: DAGVTQSPTHLIKTRGQQVTLRCSPKSGHDTVSWYQQALGQGPQFIFQYYEEEERQRGNFPDRFSGHQFPNYSSELNVNALLLGDSALYLCASSYPSGAGPIYGYTFGSGTRLTVV.

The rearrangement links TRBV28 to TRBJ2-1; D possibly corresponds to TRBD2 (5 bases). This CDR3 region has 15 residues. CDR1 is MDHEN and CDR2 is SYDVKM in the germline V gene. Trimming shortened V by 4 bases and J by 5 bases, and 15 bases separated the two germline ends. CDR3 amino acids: CASSSTWGVHNEQFF. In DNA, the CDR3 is TGTGCCAGCAGTTCCACTTGGGGAGTCCACAATGAGCAGTTCTTC.

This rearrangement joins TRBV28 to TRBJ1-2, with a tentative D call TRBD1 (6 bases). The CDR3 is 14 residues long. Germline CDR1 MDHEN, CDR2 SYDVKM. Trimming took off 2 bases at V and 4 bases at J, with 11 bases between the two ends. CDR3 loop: CASSLGSGVYGYTF. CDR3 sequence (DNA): TGTGCCAGCAGTTTAGGCTCAGGGGTCTATGGCTACACCTTC.

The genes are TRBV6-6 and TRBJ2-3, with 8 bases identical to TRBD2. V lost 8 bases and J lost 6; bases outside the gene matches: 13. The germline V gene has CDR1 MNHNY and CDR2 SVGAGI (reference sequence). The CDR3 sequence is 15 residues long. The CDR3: CASGLGRGGPDTQYF. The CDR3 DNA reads TGTGCCAGCGGGTTGGGACGGGGGGGCCCGGATACGCAGTATTTT.

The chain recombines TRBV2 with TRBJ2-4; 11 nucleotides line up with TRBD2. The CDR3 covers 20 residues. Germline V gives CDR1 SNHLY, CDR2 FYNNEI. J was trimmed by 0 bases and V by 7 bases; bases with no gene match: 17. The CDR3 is CASIGSLLAGGRSAKNIQYF. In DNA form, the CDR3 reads TGTGCCAGCATAGGGTCCCTTTTAGCGGGGGGGCGGTCAGCCAAAAACATTCAGTACTTC.

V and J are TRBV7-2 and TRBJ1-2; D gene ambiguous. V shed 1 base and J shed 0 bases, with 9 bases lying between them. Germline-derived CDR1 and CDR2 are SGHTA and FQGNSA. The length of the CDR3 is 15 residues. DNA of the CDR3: TGTGCCAGCAGCTTAGTGGGCGCGGCTAACTATGGCTACACCTTC. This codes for CASSLVGAANYGYTF.

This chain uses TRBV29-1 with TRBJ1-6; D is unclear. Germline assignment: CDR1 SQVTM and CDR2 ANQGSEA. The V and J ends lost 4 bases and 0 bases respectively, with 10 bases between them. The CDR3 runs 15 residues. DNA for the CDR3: TGCAGCGTTGGCCCACAGAGCTCCTATAATTCACCCCTCCACTTT. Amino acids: CSVGPQSSYNSPLHF.

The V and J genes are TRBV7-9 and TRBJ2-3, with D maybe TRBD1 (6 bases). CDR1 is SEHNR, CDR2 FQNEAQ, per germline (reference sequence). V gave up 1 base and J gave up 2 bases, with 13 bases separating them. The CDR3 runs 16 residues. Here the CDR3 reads CASSLGGRGHTDTQYF. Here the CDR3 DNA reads TGTGCCAGCAGCTTAGGTGGCAGGGGTCACACAGATACGCAGTATTTT.